The present T cell receptor (beta chain) was sequenced within a study of cytomegalovirus exposure and HLA in healthy donors. Whole-study context: Approximately 83 million unique TCRs from HLA-typed donors were held in an early data release.

PCR primers comprised 60 Vbeta and 13 Jbeta primers. The table came from immunoSEQ multiplex PCR; TCRdb's copy has only in-frame clones and leaves some out. The sample lists under 130,000 clones, around 85% occurring once. Note on this clone: Its antigen is undetermined.

Whole-study findings and limits: Follow-up analysis later connected one missense variant in DCLRE1C with trimming of TCR beta V- and J-genes. As a later analysis revealed, most CMV-associated TCR beta chains appeared HLA-restricted.

Sequencing used PBMCs. This sequence originates from a man in his thirties or forties in good health and CMV-seropositive.

The CDR3 protein is CASSRVGVAGNTIYF. The CDR3 DNA reads TGCGCCAGCAGCCGCGTCGGGGTCGCTGGAAACACCATATATTTT. The rearrangement links TRBV4-1 to TRBJ1-3; D is uncertain. The germline V and J ends were trimmed by 4 bases and 2 bases, with 12 bases remaining between them. The CDR3 contains 15 residues. CDR1 and CDR2 from the germline V gene are MGHRA and YSYEKL.